Following are 30 T cell receptor beta chains from one sample sequenced in a study of blood T cell repertoires in COVID-19. Assay used: immunoSEQ multiplex PCR; TCRdb lists only in-frame clones, some missing. The sample lists some 40,000 clones, about 90% seen once, with less than 20% in the top ten. The sample consisted of peripheral blood. The origin of the receptors is a woman aged 30 to 39 in a cohort sampled during active COVID-19.

This clone was seen just once. The chain recombines TRBV2 with TRBJ2-4; no clear D. This CDR3 contains 15 residues. From germline, CDR1 is SNHLY and CDR2 FYNNEI. V dropped 2 bases and J dropped 0 bases, with 8 bases sitting between them. In DNA, the CDR3 is TGTGCCAGCAGTGAACCCCAGTTAGCCAAAAACATTCAGTACTTC. It specifies CASSEPQLAKNIQYF.

The chain recombines TRBV7-6 with TRBJ2-1, with TRBD2 matching over 12 bases. The CDR3 is 18 amino acids. Germline lookup yields CDR1 SGHVS and CDR2 FNYEAQ. J gave up 2 bases and V 0 bases, and 5 bases lay outside the gene matches. In nucleotides, the CDR3 is TGTGCCAGCAGCTTAGCGAGGCTAGCGGGAGGGCCCTACAATGAGCAGTTCTTC. As protein: CASSLARLAGGPYNEQFF.

CDR3 sequence (DNA): TGTGCCAGCAGTCTCGGACTAGGGGGAAAGTCCCAGTACTTC. Its translation is CASSLGLGGKSQYF. This chain uses TRBV27 with TRBJ2-5; TRBD2 might be the D (7 bases). V lost 5 bases, J lost 9 bases, and 19 bases lay in between. There are 14 residues in the CDR3. Germline CDR1 MNHEY, CDR2 SMNVEV (reference sequence).

This clone was counted once. The chain combines TRBV5-1 with TRBJ2-7, with D possibly being TRBD1 (7 bases). Trimming pared 5 bases from V and 4 bases from J, leaving 16 bases between. Germline CDR1 SGHRS, CDR2 YFSETQ. This CDR3 region has 14 residues. The CDR3 bases are TGCGCCAGCAGGACGACAGGGAGGTCATACGAGCAGTACTTC. Encoded protein: CASRTTGRSYEQYF.

The CDR3 reads CASSPDRGISKQYF. In DNA form, the CDR3 reads TGTGCCAGCAGCCCGGACAGGGGGATTAGTAAGCAGTACTTC. The chain is built from TRBV11-2 and TRBJ2-7; 10 nucleotides align to TRBD1. From germline, CDR1 is SGHAT and CDR2 FQNNGV. The V gene end was trimmed by 5 bases and the J gene end by 8 bases; junction bases not matched to a gene: 9. The CDR3 spans 14 residues.

The chain combines TRBV28 with TRBJ2-7; D is possibly TRBD1 (6 bases). From germline, CDR1 is MDHEN and CDR2 SYDVKM. Trimming cost V 5 bases and J 7 bases, with 18 bases left between them. The CDR3 sequence is 14 residues long. The CDR3 sequence is CASSPPDRLGEQYF. The CDR3 DNA sequence: TGTGCCAGCAGTCCCCCCGACAGGCTGGGGGAGCAGTACTTC.

The rearrangement links TRBV5-1 to TRBJ2-1; the D gene is possibly TRBD2 (7 bases). Germline CDR1 is SGHRS and CDR2 is YFSETQ. V lost 0 bases and J 4 bases, leaving 14 bases between the germline ends. The CDR3 consists of 16 residues. Here the CDR3 reads CASSLAPQGGYNEQFF. For the CDR3, the DNA is TGCGCCAGCAGCTTGGCCCCACAGGGAGGGTACAATGAGCAGTTCTTC. Combining the CDR3 with reference TRBV5-1 and TRBJ2-1 gives the whole variable domain KAGVTQTPRYLIKTRGQQVTLSCSPISGHRSVSWYQQTPGQGLQFLFEYFSETQRNKGNFPGRFSGRQFSNSRSEMNVSTLELGDSALYLCASSLAPQGGYNEQFFGPGTRLTVL.

V usage is TRBV30 and J usage is TRBJ2-2; D is unresolved. V was pared by 3 bases and J by 1 base, with 6 bases between. The CDR3 is made up of 13 amino acids. The germline V gene encodes CDR1 GTSNPN and CDR2 SVGIG (reference sequence). In DNA, the CDR3 is TGTGCCTGGAGGCCAGAGAACACCGGGGAGCTGTTTTTT. Its translation: CAWRPENTGELFF. Combining the CDR3 with reference TRBV30 and TRBJ2-2 gives the whole variable domain SQTIHQWPATLVQPVGSPLSLECTVEGTSNPNLYWYRQAAGRGLQLLFYSVGIGQISSEVPQNLSASRPQDRQFILSSKKLLLSDSGFYLCAWRPENTGELFFGEGSRLTVL.

The chain has TRBV9 and TRBJ1-1, with 7 bases lining up with TRBD1. This CDR3 comprises 13 residues. The germline V gene has CDR1 SGDLS and CDR2 YYNGEE. V gave up 0 bases and J gave up 10 bases; unmatched junction bases: 6. The CDR3 sequence: CASSVASQGGAFF. As DNA, the CDR3 is TGTGCCAGCAGCGTAGCCTCTCAGGGGGGAGCTTTCTTT. The full variable domain, with the rest looked up from reference TRBV9 and TRBJ1-1, is DSGVTQTPKHLITATGQRVTLRCSPRSGDLSVYWYQQSLDQGLQFLIQYYNGEERAKGNILERFSAQQFPDLHSELNLSSLELGDSALYFCASSVASQGGAFFGQGTRLTVV.

The chain combines TRBV6-2 or TRBV6-3 with TRBJ1-3; 8 nucleotides match TRBD1. The CDR3 extends over 18 amino acids. Trimming removed 4 bases from V and 0 bases from J; junction bases left unmatched: 11. The germline CDR1 and CDR2 sequences are MNHEY and SVGEGT. Here the CDR3 DNA reads TGTGCCAGCAGTTCCCGGCGACAGGGGTCTTCCTCTGGAAACACCATATATTTT. Translation: CASSSRRQGSSSGNTIYF.

The chain is built from TRBV5-5 and TRBJ2-7, with D possibly being TRBD2 (6 bases). With 4 bases removed from V and 5 bases from J, the gap between germline ends came to 16 bases. The CDR3 runs 14 residues. CDR1 and CDR2 (germline): SGHKS, YYEKEE (reference sequence). CDR3 coding DNA: TGTGCCAGCAGCCCGCTCGGGACTTGGGACGAGCAGTACTTC. Translating it yields CASSPLGTWDEQYF. The full variable domain, its missing parts supplied by reference TRBV5-5 and TRBJ2-7, is DAGVTQSPTHLIKTRGQQVTLRCSPISGHKSVSWYQQVLGQGPQFIFQYYEKEERGRGNFPDRFSARQFPNYSSELNVNALLLGDSALYLCASSPLGTWDEQYFGPGTRLTVT.

This chain links TRBV9 with TRBJ2-7; a possible D gene is TRBD1 (6 bases). Germline V gives CDR1 SGDLS, CDR2 YYNGEE. The V end lost 0 bases, the J end lost 0 bases, and 10 bases lay between the germline ends. This CDR3 region has 15 residues. The CDR3 region is CASSVGGRGSYEQYF. CDR3 sequence (DNA): TGTGCCAGCAGCGTAGGCGGCAGGGGCTCCTACGAGCAGTACTTC.

V is TRBV29-1 and J is TRBJ2-7; no firm D call. Trimming cost V 7 bases and J 7 bases, with 14 bases left between them. CDR1 is SQVTM, CDR2 ANQGSEA, per germline. The CDR3 loop spans 11 amino acids. Here the CDR3 DNA reads TGCAGCGGCGGTAGTCGGAGTGAGCAGTACTTC. It specifies CSGGSRSEQYF.

This chain connects TRBV7-2 to TRBJ1-1, with D tentatively TRBD1 (6 bases). With 3 bases removed from V and 3 bases from J, the gap between germline ends came to 11 bases. CDR3 length: 14 amino acids. Germline V CDR1 and CDR2: SGHTA, FQGNSA. The CDR3 is CASSFSGTHTEAFF. The CDR3 DNA is TGTGCCAGCAGCTTCTCCGGGACACACACTGAAGCTTTCTTT.

V gene TRBV19 combines with J gene TRBJ1-6; TRBD1 might be the D (5 bases). The V end was cut by 3 bases, the J end by 14 bases, with 17 bases between. The CDR3 is 14 amino acids. CDR1 and CDR2 (germline): LNHDA, SQIVND (reference sequence). DNA for the CDR3: TGTGCCAGTAGTATGATCCAGGGCGGATTCACCCTCCACTTT. It encodes CASSMIQGGFTLHF.

The genes are TRBV7-3 and TRBJ2-1, with 10 positions matching TRBD1. Germline trimming cut 4 bases from V and 1 base from J; bases unmatched to any gene: 7. The CDR3 spans 17 residues. From germline, CDR1 is SGHTA and CDR2 FQGTGA. The chain's CDR3 is CASSYNRGQGSYNEQFF. CDR3 nucleotides: TGTGCCAGCAGCTACAACCGGGGACAGGGGTCCTACAATGAGCAGTTCTTC.

The rearrangement links TRBV11-2 to TRBJ1-6; a possible D gene is TRBD1 (6 bases). Germline V lookup: CDR1 SGHAT, CDR2 FQNNGV. The CDR3 runs to 18 residues. The ends were cut back, 1 base at V and 1 base at J, with 14 bases in the middle. The DNA of the CDR3 is TGTGCCAGCAGCTTAGTGGGGGGGCGGACGTCCTATAATTCACCCCTCCACTTT. It translates to CASSLVGGRTSYNSPLHF.

The chain recombines TRBV19 with TRBJ1-5; tentatively, D is TRBD1 (5 bases). V gave up 6 bases and J gave up 0 bases, with 21 bases separating them. In germline, CDR1 is LNHDA, CDR2 SQIVND (reference sequence). The CDR3 loop spans 18 amino acids. CDR3 nucleotides: TGTGCCAGTAGGCTGGGGGGATTGAAATTGTCTAGCAATCAGCCCCAGCATTTT. It translates to CASRLGGLKLSSNQPQHF.

The chain joins TRBV10-1 to TRBJ2-3; 10 bases match TRBD2. Germline CDR1 WNHNN, CDR2 SYGVQD (reference sequence). The CDR3 runs 15 residues. Trimming took 7 bases from V and 0 from J; bases not matched to a gene: 4. The CDR3 spells CASNPGLASTDTQYF. DNA for the CDR3: TGCGCCAGCAACCCGGGACTAGCGAGCACAGATACGCAGTATTTT.

This chain links TRBV28 with TRBJ2-7; the match to TRBD2 covers 9 bases. The length of the CDR3 is 17 residues. Losses at the gene ends were 6 bases for V and 2 bases for J; bases not matched to a gene: 14. Germline lookup yields CDR1 MDHEN and CDR2 SYDVKM. The CDR3 reads CASSPIPPSGIPYEQYF. In DNA form, the CDR3 reads TGTGCCAGCAGCCCTATCCCCCCTAGCGGGATCCCCTACGAGCAGTACTTC.

The DNA of the CDR3 is TGTGCCAGCAGTCACACAGATACGCAGTATTTT. Protein sequence: CASSHTDTQYF. The genes are TRBV6-5 and TRBJ2-3; D is unresolved. Germline V gene sequence: CDR1 MNHEY, CDR2 SVGAGI. The CDR3 has 11 residues. Deletions cut 5 bases from V and 2 bases from J, with 2 bases between.

This chain uses TRBV4-3 with TRBJ1-3; 7 bases align to TRBD1. This CDR3 comprises 16 residues. The ends lost 0 bases at V and 4 bases at J; junction bases unmatched: 6. In germline, CDR1 is LGHNA, CDR2 YSLEER. The CDR3 DNA is TGCGCCAGCAGCCAAGATCGTACAGGGGCAGGAAACACCATATATTTT. Protein sequence: CASSQDRTGAGNTIYF.

CDR3 sequence reads: CASSLSSARAARGTDTQYF. The CDR3 nucleotides read TGCGCCAGCAGCCTCTCTAGCGCCCGGGCGGCTCGTGGCACAGATACGCAGTATTTT. The J gene is TRBJ2-3, the V gene TRBV5-1; the D gene is possibly TRBD2 (6 bases). Trimming stripped 4 bases from V and 1 base from J, with 25 bases between. CDR1 is SGHRS, CDR2 YFSETQ, per germline. The CDR3 has 19 residues.

The J gene is TRBJ2-7, the V gene TRBV29-1; 13 positions agree with TRBD2. The germline CDR1 and CDR2 sequences are SQVTM and ANQGSEA. Trimming cost V 2 bases and J 5 bases; bases outside gene matches: 6. CDR3 size: 15 residues. The CDR3 loop reads CSVEILAGGLNEQYF. The DNA for the CDR3 is TGCAGCGTTGAAATACTAGCGGGAGGGCTCAACGAGCAGTACTTC.

This chain joins TRBV30 and TRBJ2-1; 7 nucleotides agree with TRBD2. With V trimmed by 2 bases and J by 9 bases, 7 bases remained unmatched. Germline assignment: CDR1 GTSNPN and CDR2 SVGIG (reference sequence). This CDR3 is built from 13 residues. For the CDR3, the DNA is TGTGCCTGGAGTAGGAGACTAGCCGGTGAGCAGTTCTTC. Translating it yields CAWSRRLAGEQFF.

This chain links TRBV12-5 with TRBJ1-1, with 7 bases aligning to TRBD1. The V gene's germline CDR1 is LGHNT and CDR2 FRNRAP. V lost 3 bases, J lost 4 bases, and 8 bases stayed unmatched. This CDR3 region has 15 residues. The CDR3 bases are TGTGCTAGTGGTTTACCGACAGGGCACGGCACTGAAGCTTTCTTT. This translates into CASGLPTGHGTEAFF.

J is TRBJ1-1 and V is TRBV11-1, with 10 bases identical to TRBD1. V shed 5 bases and J 1 base; nucleotides not matched to a gene: 4. The CDR3 is made up of 15 amino acids. The germline CDR1 and CDR2 sequences are SGHAT and FQDESV (reference sequence). CDR3 bases: TGTGCCAGCAGCCCCGACAGGGGGCGGAACACTGAAGCTTTCTTT. Amino acids: CASSPDRGRNTEAFF.

The rearrangement uses TRBV6-5 and TRBJ2-7, with D unclear. CDR3 length: 12 amino acids. V lost 10 bases and J 3 bases, leaving 13 bases between the germline ends. Germline V gives CDR1 MNHEY, CDR2 SVGAGI. CDR3 amino acids: CAITTAFYEQYF. In DNA, the CDR3 is TGTGCCATTACCACAGCATTCTACGAGCAGTACTTC.

This chain connects TRBV2 to TRBJ2-5, with D possibly matching TRBD2 (7 bases). CDR1 is SNHLY and CDR2 is FYNNEI in the germline V gene. CDR3 size: 13 residues. Trimming stripped 4 bases from V and 4 bases from J, with 10 bases between. The CDR3 protein is CASSVGGGETQYF. DNA for the CDR3: TGTGCCAGCAGTGTGGGAGGGGGAGAGACCCAGTACTTC.

The V and J genes are TRBV6-2 or TRBV6-3 and TRBJ1-5; no definite D call. The CDR3 loop spans 15 amino acids. Germline lookup yields CDR1 MNHEY and CDR2 SVGEGT. V gave up 3 bases and J gave up 2 bases, with 11 bases separating them. DNA of the CDR3: TGTGCCAGCAGTTATGTTACTCTGGGCAATCAGCCCCAGCATTTT. Encoded protein: CASSYVTLGNQPQHF.